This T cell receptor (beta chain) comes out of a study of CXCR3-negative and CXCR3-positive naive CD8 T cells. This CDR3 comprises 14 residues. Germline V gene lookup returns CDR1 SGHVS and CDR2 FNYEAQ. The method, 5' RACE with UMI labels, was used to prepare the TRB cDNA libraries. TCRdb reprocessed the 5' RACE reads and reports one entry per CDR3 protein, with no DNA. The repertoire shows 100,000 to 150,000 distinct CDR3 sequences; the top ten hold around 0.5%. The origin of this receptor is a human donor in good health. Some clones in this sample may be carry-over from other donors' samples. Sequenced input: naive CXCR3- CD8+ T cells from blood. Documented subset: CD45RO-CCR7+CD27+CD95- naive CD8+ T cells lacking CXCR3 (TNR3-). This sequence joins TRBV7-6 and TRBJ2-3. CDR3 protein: CASSSRSVGDTQYF.